This TCR beta chain was recovered during a study of CD8 T cells in ankylosing spondylitis. Whole-study findings and limits: A motif in TCR beta, a set of several highly homologous variants, appeared characteristic of ankylosing spondylitis blood. There were earlier reports of some motif variants in reactive arthritis synovial fluid and blood. Clones linked with disease were CD8+ and fairly uncommon in the peripheral blood. Within matched ankylosing spondylitis synovial fluid, disease-linked clones were reportedly significantly enriched.

As the method for making TCR beta libraries, quantitative 5'-RACE with molecular barcodes was used. In TCRdb, the 5' RACE reads were re-called with MiXCR into one record per CDR3 protein. The table lists around 890,000 distinct CDR3 sequences, approximately 12% of them singletons. This CDR3 contains 15 residues. With 7 bases removed from V and 7 bases from J, the gap between germline ends came to 20 bases. This clonotype has only a few counts. Its antigen is currently unknown. The specimen was blood, either unsorted or a sorted T cell fraction (not recorded which). This receptor was taken from a male donor with ankylosing spondylitis. This sequence joins TRBV12-3 or TRBV12-4 and TRBJ2-1, with a possible D match to TRBD1 (5 bases). CDR3 nucleotide sequence: TGTGCCAGCATCCCAGGGCTAGGAATGATTAATGAGCAGTTCTTC. Translating it yields CASIPGLGMINEQFF.